The TCR beta chain described here comes from a study of a mutant IDH1 vaccine in newly diagnosed glioma. Study summary: Patients' prior therapy spanned radiotherapy, temozolomide, or both; most underwent both.

The table came from immunoSEQ multiplex PCR; TCRdb's copy has only in-frame clones and leaves some out. This table holds just under 95,000 clones, about four fifths found once. Broader study findings: The occurrence of vaccine-induced immune responses was seen in 90% to 95% of patients.

Germline values: CDR1 SQVTM, CDR2 ANQGSEA. Trimming took off 6 bases at V and 0 bases at J, with 22 bases between the two ends. This CDR3 has 17 amino acids. Time point here: baseline, week 1 (first vaccination visit). Treatment in this sample: pre-vaccination baseline after standard-of-care therapy. Donors' newly diagnosed IDH1-mutant WHO grade 3 or 4 astrocytomas lacked nuclear ATRX. Details on this clone: The antigen remains undetermined.

The chain recombines TRBV29-1 with TRBJ2-3; possible D gene TRBD2, 5 bases. The receptor was isolated from a man aged 35-49 years with glioma. Sequencing used PBMCs, obtained from a glioma patient treated with radiotherapy, temozolomide or both. The DNA of the CDR3 is TGCAGCGTCGCGCCATCTCCTGGCGGGCATAGCACAGATACGCAGTATTTT. Translation gives CSVAPSPGGHSTDTQYF.